This T cell receptor (beta chain) came from a study of CD8 T cells in ankylosing spondylitis. The CDR3 runs to 13 residues. In germline, CDR1 is SQVTM, CDR2 ANQGSEA. Germline trimming cut 6 bases from V and 2 bases from J; bases unmatched to any gene: 3. The table lists this clonotype with a few counts. Its specificity is not known. Construction of TCR beta libraries was performed using quantitative 5'-RACE with molecular barcodes. TCRdb called the 5' RACE reads again in MiXCR, with one record for every CDR3 protein. Of around 250,000 distinct CDR3 sequences in the sample, around 10% are singletons; the top ten hold 6% to 8%. Overall study results and limits: Blood of patients with ankylosing spondylitis appeared to be characterized by a TCR beta motif of eight highly homologous variants. A CD8+ phenotype characterized the disease-linked clones, which were relatively rare in peripheral blood. The authors reported significant enrichment of disease-linked clones in matched ankylosing spondylitis synovial fluid.

The origin of this receptor is a male donor with ankylosing spondylitis or in good health (not recorded which). The chain combines TRBV29-1 with TRBJ2-1; the match to TRBD2 covers 8 bases. The sequenced sample consisted of blood, either unsorted or a sorted T cell fraction (not recorded which). The CDR3 region has the DNA TGCAGCGTCGACGGGAGGGCCTACAATGAGCAGTTCTTC. Translation: CSVDGRAYNEQFF.